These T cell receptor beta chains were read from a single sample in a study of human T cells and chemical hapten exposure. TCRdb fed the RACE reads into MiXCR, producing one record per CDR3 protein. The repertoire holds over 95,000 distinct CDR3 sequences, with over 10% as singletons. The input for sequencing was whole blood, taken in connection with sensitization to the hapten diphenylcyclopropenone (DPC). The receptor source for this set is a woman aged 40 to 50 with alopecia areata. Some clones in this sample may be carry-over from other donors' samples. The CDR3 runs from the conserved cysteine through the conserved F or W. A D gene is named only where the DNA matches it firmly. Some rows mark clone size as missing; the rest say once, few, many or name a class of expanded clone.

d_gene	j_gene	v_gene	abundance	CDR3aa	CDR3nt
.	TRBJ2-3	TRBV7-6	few	CASSLGATDTQYF	TGTGCCAGCAGCTTAGGGGCCACAGATACGCAGTATTTT
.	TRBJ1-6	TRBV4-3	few	CASSQDDPSSYNSPLHF	TGCGCCAGCAGCCAAGATGATCCAAGCTCCTATAATTCACCCCTCCACTTT
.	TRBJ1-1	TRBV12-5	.	CASGLALNTEAFF	TGTGCTAGTGGTTTGGCCTTGAACACTGAAGCTTTCTTT
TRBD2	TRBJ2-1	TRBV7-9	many	CASSSWTSFDEQFF	TGTGCCAGCAGCTCCTGGACTAGCTTCGATGAGCAGTTCTTC
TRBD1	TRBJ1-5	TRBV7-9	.	CASSLSGRGIQPQHF	TGTGCCAGCAGCTTATCAGGCAGGGGGATTCAGCCCCAGCATTTT
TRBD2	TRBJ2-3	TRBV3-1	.	CASSQDRLAGTDTQYF	TGTGCCAGCAGCCAAGATCGGCTAGCGGGAACAGATACGCAGTATTTT
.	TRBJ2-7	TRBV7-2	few	CASSLWSTPDEQYF	TGTGCCAGCAGCTTATGGTCCACCCCTGACGAGCAGTACTTC
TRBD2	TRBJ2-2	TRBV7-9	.	CASSSTSGARAGELFF	TGTGCCAGCAGTTCGACTAGCGGAGCTCGGGCCGGGGAGCTGTTTTTT
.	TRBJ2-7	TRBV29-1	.	CSADSPSSYEQYF	TGCAGCGCTGACTCACCTAGCTCCTACGAGCAGTACTTC
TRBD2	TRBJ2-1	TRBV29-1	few	CSVEESGRGTYNEQFF	TGCAGCGTTGAGGAAAGCGGGAGAGGGACCTACAATGAGCAGTTCTTC
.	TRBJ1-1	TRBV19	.	CASSIGTYRANTEAFF	TGTGCCAGTAGTATCGGAACCTACAGGGCTAACACTGAAGCTTTCTTT
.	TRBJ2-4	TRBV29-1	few	CSASSLQGLAKNIQYF	TGCAGCGCCTCATCGCTACAGGGTTTAGCCAAAAACATTCAGTACTTC
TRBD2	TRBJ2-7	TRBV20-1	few	CSARDGLEGYEQYF	TGCAGTGCTAGAGATGGACTAGAAGGCTACGAGCAGTACTTC
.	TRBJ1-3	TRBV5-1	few	CASSTLASGPGNTIYF	TGCGCCAGCAGCACCCTTGCCAGTGGGCCTGGAAACACCATATATTTT
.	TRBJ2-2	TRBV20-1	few	CSASRSPGELFF	TGCAGTGCGAGTAGATCGCCCGGGGAGCTGTTTTTT
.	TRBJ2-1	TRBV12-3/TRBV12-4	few	CASSFAGVGEQFF	TGTGCCAGCAGTTTTGCGGGTGTGGGGGAGCAGTTCTTC
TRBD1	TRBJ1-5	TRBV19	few	CASSIARTGLTNQPQHF	TGTGCCAGTAGTATAGCCCGGACAGGGCTGACCAATCAGCCCCAGCATTTT
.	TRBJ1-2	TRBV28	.	CASREVSGNYGYTF	TGTGCCAGCAGGGAGGTTTCGGGTAACTATGGCTACACCTTC
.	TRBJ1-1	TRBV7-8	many	CASSLAPGLGTEAFF	TGTGCCAGCAGCTTAGCCCCCGGGCTGGGGACTGAAGCTTTCTTT
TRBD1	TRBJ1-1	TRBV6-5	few	CASSATGATEAFF	TGTGCCAGCAGTGCCACAGGGGCCACTGAAGCTTTCTTT
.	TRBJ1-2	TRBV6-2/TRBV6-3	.	CASSYRGGTYGYTF	TGTGCCAGCAGTTACCGAGGGGGGACCTATGGCTACACCTTC
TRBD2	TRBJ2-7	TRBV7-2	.	CASSLRASGRDYEQYF	TGTGCCAGCAGCTTAAGGGCTAGCGGGAGGGATTACGAGCAGTACTTC
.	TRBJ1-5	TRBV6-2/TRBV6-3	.	CASSYFFEGPQHF	TGTGCCAGCAGTTACTTCTTCGAAGGGCCCCAGCATTTT
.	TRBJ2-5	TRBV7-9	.	CASGKETQYF	TGTGCCAGCGGCAAAGAGACCCAGTACTTC
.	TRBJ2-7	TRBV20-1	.	CSGGTYEQYF	TGCAGTGGGGGTACCTACGAGCAGTACTTC
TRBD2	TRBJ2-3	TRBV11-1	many	CASSLSTAGADTQYF	TGTGCCAGCAGCTTAAGTACGGCGGGGGCAGATACGCAGTATTTT
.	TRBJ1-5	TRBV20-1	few	CSARGDPSSNQPQHF	TGCAGTGCTAGAGGGGACCCATCAAGCAATCAGCCCCAGCATTTT
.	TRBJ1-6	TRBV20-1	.	CSALPLDLKSNSPLHF	TGCAGTGCCTTACCCTTGGACCTCAAGAGTAATTCACCCCTCCACTTT
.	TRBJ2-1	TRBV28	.	CASSSRGTEQFF	TGTGCCAGCAGTTCCAGGGGTACTGAGCAGTTCTTC
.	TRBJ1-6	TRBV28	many	CASIPASGNSPLHF	TGTGCCAGCATTCCCGCCAGCGGTAATTCACCCCTCCACTTT
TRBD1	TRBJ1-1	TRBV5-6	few	CASSSGGFTEAFF	TGTGCCAGCAGCTCAGGGGGTTTCACTGAAGCTTTCTTT
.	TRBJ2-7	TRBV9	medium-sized	CASSPPGGYEQYF	TGTGCCAGCAGCCCCCCTGGGGGTTACGAGCAGTACTTC
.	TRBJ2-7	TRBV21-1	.	CAIHRDMTYEQYF	TGTGCCATTCACCGGGACATGACCTACGAGCAGTACTTC
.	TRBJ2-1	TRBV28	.	CASSFRAPHEQFF	TGTGCCAGCAGTTTCAGGGCTCCCCATGAGCAGTTCTTC
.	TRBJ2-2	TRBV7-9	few	CASSRVLGAGELFF	TGTGCCAGCAGCCGGGTCTTAGGGGCCGGGGAGCTGTTTTTT